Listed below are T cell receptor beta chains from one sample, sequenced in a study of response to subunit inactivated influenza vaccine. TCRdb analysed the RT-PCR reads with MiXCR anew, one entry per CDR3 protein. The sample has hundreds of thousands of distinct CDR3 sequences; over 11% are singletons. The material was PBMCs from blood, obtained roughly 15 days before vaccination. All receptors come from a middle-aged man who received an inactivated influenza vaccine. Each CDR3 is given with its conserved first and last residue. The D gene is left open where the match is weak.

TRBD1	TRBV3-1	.	CASSQDQGAQYF
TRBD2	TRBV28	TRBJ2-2	CASSNWGLVRIPGELFF
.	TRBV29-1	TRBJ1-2	CSVPDFGYTF
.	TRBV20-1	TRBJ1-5	CSASARDTVKPQHF
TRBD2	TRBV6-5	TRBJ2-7	CATQGLYEQYF
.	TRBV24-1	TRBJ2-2	CATSDSWELNTGELFF
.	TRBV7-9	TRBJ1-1	CASSYIGPNTEAFF
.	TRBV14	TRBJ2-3	CASSQDPGRSYF
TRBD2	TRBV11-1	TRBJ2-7	CASSSKEMGGLAGQTYEQYF
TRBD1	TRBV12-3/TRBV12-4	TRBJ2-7	CASRPGTGTYEQYF
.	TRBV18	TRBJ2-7	CASASSSYEQYF
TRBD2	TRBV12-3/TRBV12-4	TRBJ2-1	CASTNPVAGGNNEQFF
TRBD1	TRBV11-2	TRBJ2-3	CASSLYRGSDTQYF
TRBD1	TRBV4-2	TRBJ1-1	CASSTYPPGQGIMNTEAFF
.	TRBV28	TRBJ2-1	CASSTGLLLREQFF
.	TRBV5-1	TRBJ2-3	CASSHAGDTDTQYF
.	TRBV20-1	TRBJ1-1	CSARGTGRKTEAFF
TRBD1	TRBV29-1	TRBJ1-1	CSVGARQGANPEAFF
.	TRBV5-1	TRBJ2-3	CASSFGVGDGTDTQYF
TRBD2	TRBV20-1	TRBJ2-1	CSAPLGLAGLGYNEQFF
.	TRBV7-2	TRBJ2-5	CASSLQRQYQETQYF
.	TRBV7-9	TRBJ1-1	CASSFLAGEAFF
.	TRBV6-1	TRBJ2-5	CASRWRGQETQYF
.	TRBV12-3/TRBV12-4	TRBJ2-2	CAGRKENTGELFF
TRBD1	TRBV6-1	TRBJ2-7	CASSLDRGLSSYEQYF
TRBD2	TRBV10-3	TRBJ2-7	CAISPDGTNQQYF
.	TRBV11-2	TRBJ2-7	CASSLGRDFYEQYF
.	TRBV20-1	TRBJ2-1	CSANLDRQDYNEQFF
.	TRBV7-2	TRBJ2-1	CASKAGGADNEQFF
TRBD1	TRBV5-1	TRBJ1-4	CASRGTGVNEKLFF
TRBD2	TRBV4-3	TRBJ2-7	CASSQDQIAGGVEQYF
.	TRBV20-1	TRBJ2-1	CSARDRDYYNEQFF
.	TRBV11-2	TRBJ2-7	CASSLVRQRAGEQYF
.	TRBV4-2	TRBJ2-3	CASSPRSGTDTQYF
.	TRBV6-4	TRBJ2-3	CASSREFSTDTQYF
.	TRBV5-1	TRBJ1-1	CASSLIGDTEAFF
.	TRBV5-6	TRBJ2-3	CASSLVDSTDTQYF
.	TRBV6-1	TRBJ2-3	CASAPGGPLGGGSTDTQYF
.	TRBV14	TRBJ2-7	CASSQVGVNYEQYF
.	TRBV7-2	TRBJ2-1	CASSRSGYNEQFF
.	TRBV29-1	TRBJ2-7	CSVEDSTYEQYF
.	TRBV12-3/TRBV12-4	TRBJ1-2	CASSPGRAYGYTF
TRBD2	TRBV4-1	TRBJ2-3	CASSHRLAGISATDTQYF
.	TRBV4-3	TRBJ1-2	CASSLTGQGGYGYTF
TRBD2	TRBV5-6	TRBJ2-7	CASSFGVGGRGDEQYF
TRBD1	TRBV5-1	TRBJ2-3	CASSLEGARDTQYF
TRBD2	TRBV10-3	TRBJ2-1	CAVQAGSSYNEQFF
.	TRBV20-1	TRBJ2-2	CSARDHRSGELFF
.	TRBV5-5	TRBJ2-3	CASSLKGTTDTQYF
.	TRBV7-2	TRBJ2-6	CASSDYSASGANVLTF
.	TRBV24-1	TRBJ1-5	CATSAGINQPQHF
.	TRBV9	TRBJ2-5	CASSVAVDNQETQYF